The 24 T cell receptor beta chains below all came from one sample that was sequenced in a study of T-cell reconstitution after alpha-beta-depleted transplantation in children. What these receptors recognize is not known. The study's findings and limits: Newly made T cells mostly supplied T-cell counts and diversity one year after transplant.

Preparation of the TCRbeta library used unique molecular identifiers. TCRdb analysed the PCR reads with MiXCR anew, one entry per CDR3 protein. The sample lists around 300,000 distinct CDR3 sequences; roughly 8.2% were seen once. The input for sequencing was peripheral blood, taken 360 days after TCRalphabeta/CD19-depleted stem cell transplant. All receptors come from a female patient aged 2-10 years who had a stem cell transplant for Fanconi anemia, so the T cells may come from the graft donor.

This clonotype was detected only a few times. The CDR3 DNA follows: TGCAGCGTTGAAACGGCCGTTGGACAGCCCCAGCATTTT. Translating gives CSVETAVGQPQHF. The J gene is TRBJ1-5, the V gene TRBV29-1; D uncertain. The V end was cut by 2 bases, the J end by 7 bases, with 12 bases between. The germline gives CDR1 SQVTM, CDR2 ANQGSEA. There are 13 residues in the CDR3.

The sample holds many counts of this clonotype. J is TRBJ2-5 and V is TRBV28; D may match TRBD1 or TRBD2 (5 bases each). Germline V CDR1 and CDR2: MDHEN, SYDVKM. The CDR3 totals 13 residues. Trimming stripped 11 bases from V and 5 bases from J, with 18 bases between. As DNA, the CDR3 is TGTGCCGGACGCCGGGACCCTTCGGAGACCCAGTACTTC. It translates to CAGRRDPSETQYF.

This clonotype was counted many times. The rearrangement links TRBV20-1 to TRBJ2-3, with 13 bases that match TRBD2. V lost 2 bases, J lost 0 bases, and 11 bases stayed unmatched. There are 19 residues in the CDR3. Germline loops: CDR1 DFQATT, CDR2 SNEGSKA (reference sequence). The CDR3 sequence is CSARKRLAGGPPSTDTQYF. As DNA, the CDR3 is TGCAGTGCTAGAAAAAGACTAGCGGGGGGCCCTCCTAGCACAGATACGCAGTATTTT.

This chain links TRBV20-1 with TRBJ2-5; 9 nucleotides match TRBD2. Per the germline V gene, CDR1 is DFQATT and CDR2 is SNEGSKA (reference sequence). The CDR3 is 14 amino acids. J gave up 2 bases and V 3 bases, and 4 bases lay outside the gene matches. The CDR3 reads CSASRRGGQETQYF. The CDR3, as DNA: TGCAGTGCTAGTCGGCGGGGGGGGCAAGAGACCCAGTACTTC.

This clonotype showed up many times. The chain employs TRBV5-4 and TRBJ2-7; D uncertain. V gave up 3 bases and J gave up 7 bases, with 14 bases separating them. The germline V gene encodes CDR1 SGHNT and CDR2 YYREEE (reference sequence). The CDR3 length is 13 residues. CDR3: CASSSDPMGEQYF. The CDR3 nucleotides are TGTGCCAGCAGCTCGGACCCCATGGGGGAGCAGTACTTC.

There are a few counts of this clonotype. V usage is TRBV29-1 and J usage is TRBJ2-5, with a weak D call TRBD2 (5 bases). CDR3 length: 12 residues. Looked up from germline, CDR1 is SQVTM and CDR2 is ANQGSEA. Trimming took off 7 bases at V and 5 bases at J, with 14 bases between the two ends. The CDR3 bases are TGCAGCGCCCTGCGGGCAGATGAGACCCAGTACTTC. Translation: CSALRADETQYF.

Only a few counts were recorded for this clonotype. The rearrangement uses TRBV5-1 and TRBJ2-5; 7 nucleotides match TRBD2. The V segment lost 1 base and the J segment 1 base; nucleotides outside the gene matches: 7. This CDR3 contains 16 residues. Germline values: CDR1 SGHRS, CDR2 YFSETQ. DNA of the CDR3: TGCGCCAGCAGCTTGACTTTGGGGGAGGGCCAAGAGACCCAGTACTTC. Translated, it gives CASSLTLGEGQETQYF.

This clonotype occurred many times. The chain is built from TRBV12-3 or TRBV12-4 and TRBJ2-5; TRBD2 matches at 8 bases. This CDR3 is built from 13 residues. With 5 bases clipped from V and 10 bases from J, the junction kept 9 bases outside the gene matches. The CDR3 loop reads CASSGLAAGRQYF. CDR3 bases: TGTGCCAGCAGTGGACTAGCCGCGGGGCGCCAGTACTTC.

There are many counts of this clonotype. V is TRBV7-9 and J is TRBJ1-4; D gene uncertain. The V end was cut by 1 base, the J end by 8 bases, with 14 bases between. The germline V gene encodes CDR1 SEHNR and CDR2 FQNEAQ (reference sequence). There are 15 residues in the CDR3. This CDR3 reads CASSLGGPPGEKLFF. The CDR3 region has the DNA TGTGCCAGCAGCTTAGGCGGACCCCCCGGGGAAAAACTGTTTTTT.

The chain employs TRBV3-1 and TRBJ1-2; D gene uncertain. Germline CDR1 is LGHDT and CDR2 is YNNKEL (reference sequence). The CDR3 covers 14 residues. V was shortened by 2 bases and J by 6 bases, with 13 bases between the two germline ends. CDR3 in amino acids: CASSQRADSNGYTF. The DNA for the CDR3 is TGTGCCAGCAGCCAACGGGCTGACTCTAATGGCTACACCTTC.

The V call is TRBV4-1, the J call TRBJ2-1; TRBD1 matches 7 bases. The trim removed 0 bases at V and 0 bases at J, leaving 5 bases unmatched. The CDR3 is 17 amino acids. CDR1 is MGHRA and CDR2 is YSYEKL in the germline V gene. This CDR3 reads CASSQDSGTVSYNEQFF. CDR3 nucleotide sequence: TGCGCCAGCAGCCAAGATTCCGGGACAGTCTCCTACAATGAGCAGTTCTTC.

The chain links TRBV24-1 to TRBJ2-5; D not certain. Germline-derived CDR1 and CDR2 are KGHDR and SFDVKD. The CDR3 loop spans 15 amino acids. V lost 4 bases and J lost 1, with 12 bases in between. CDR3 residues: CATSESRISQETQYF. CDR3 DNA sequence: TGTGCCACCAGTGAATCCAGAATTTCCCAAGAGACCCAGTACTTC.

The chain couples TRBV30 to TRBJ2-2; TRBD2 matches 10 bases. Trimming removed 4 bases from V and 5 bases from J; junction bases left unmatched: 7. CDR1 and CDR2 (germline): GTSNPN, SVGIG (reference sequence). The CDR3 is 15 amino acids. CDR3 coding DNA: TGTGCCTGGACGTCTAGCGGGAGCGAGACCGGGGAGCTGTTTTTT. Residues: CAWTSSGSETGELFF.

Worth noting for this clonotype: A single base separates this from a much larger clone, so it may be a read error. This sequence joins TRBV20-1 and TRBJ2-2, with D perhaps matching TRBD1 (8 bases). V dropped 4 bases and J dropped 4 bases, with 25 bases sitting between them. The CDR3 has 18 amino acids. CDR1 DFQATT and CDR2 SNEGSKA come from the germline V gene (reference sequence). The CDR3 loop reads CSATGGLGQGAGTGELFF. The CDR3 coding sequence is TGCAGTGCTACGGGAGGTTTAGGGCAGGGGGCTGGCACCGGGGAGCTGTTTTTT.

Regarding this clonotype: A much larger clone lies one base from this, so it may be a read error. V and J are TRBV7-2 and TRBJ2-5; 9 positions match TRBD1. This CDR3 has 14 amino acids. Germline V lookup: CDR1 SGHTA, CDR2 FQGNSA. The DNA for the CDR3 is TGTGCCAGCAGCCCGGGACAGGGCCCCGTGACCCGGTACTTC. This codes for CASSPGQGPVTRYF.

This clonotype was counted between two and nine times. This chain uses TRBV28 with TRBJ1-5, with TRBD1 identical over 10 bases. The germline gives CDR1 MDHEN, CDR2 SYDVKM. CDR3 size: 17 residues. After removal of 1 base from V and 6 bases from J, the junction contained 9 bases not matched to a gene. The CDR3 sequence is CASSLFADRGLVQPQHF. The CDR3 DNA follows: TGTGCCAGCAGTTTATTCGCCGACAGGGGGCTCGTTCAGCCCCAGCATTTT. Complete variable domain (other parts from reference TRBV28 and TRBJ1-5): DVKVTQSSRYLVKRTGEKVFLECVQDMDHENMFWYRQDPGLGLRLIYFSYDVKMKEKGDIPEGYSVSREKKERFSLILESASTNQTSMYLCASSLFADRGLVQPQHFGDGTRLSIL.

Only a few counts were recorded for this clonotype. The rearrangement joins TRBV9 to TRBJ1-3; D might be TRBD1 (6 bases). The CDR3 is made up of 15 amino acids. Germline V lookup: CDR1 SGDLS, CDR2 YYNGEE. Trimming stripped 3 bases from V and 2 bases from J, with 12 bases between. CDR3 residues: CASSGGYRAGNTIYF. The CDR3, as DNA: TGTGCCAGCAGCGGGGGTTACAGGGCTGGAAACACCATATATTTT. Using reference TRBV9 and TRBJ1-3 for the parts outside the CDR3, the full variable domain is DSGVTQTPKHLITATGQRVTLRCSPRSGDLSVYWYQQSLDQGLQFLIQYYNGEERAKGNILERFSAQQFPDLHSELNLSSLELGDSALYFCASSGGYRAGNTIYFGEGSWLTVV.

The sample holds many counts of this clonotype. The rearrangement links TRBV3-1 to TRBJ1-1; D ambiguous. Trimming stripped 0 bases from V and 10 bases from J, with 6 bases between. There are 11 residues in the CDR3. Germline V lookup: CDR1 LGHDT, CDR2 YNNKEL (reference sequence). CDR3 in amino acids: CASSQDWSAFF. CDR3 nucleotide sequence: TGTGCCAGCAGCCAAGACTGGTCAGCTTTCTTT.

In this sample, this clonotype turned up many times. The chain is built from TRBV29-1 and TRBJ2-3; a possible D gene is TRBD1 (5 bases). Trimming left V 4 bases short and J 5 bases short, with 16 bases between. Germline V CDR1 and CDR2: SQVTM, ANQGSEA. The CDR3 spans 14 residues. CDR3 DNA: TGCAGCGTTGCACAGGCACGAAGGGGAGATACGCAGTATTTT. As protein: CSVAQARRGDTQYF.

The chain uses TRBV5-4 and TRBJ2-6; tentative D call: TRBD1 (6 bases). The germline V gene encodes CDR1 SGHNT and CDR2 YYREEE (reference sequence). The CDR3 is 16 residues long. With 4 bases removed from V and 2 bases from J, the gap between germline ends came to 13 bases. Written as DNA, the CDR3 is TGTGCCAGCAGCGAAGGACAGTTGACTGGGGCCAACGTCCTGACTTTC. This encodes CASSEGQLTGANVLTF.

This clonotype was seen a handful of times. The gene calls are TRBV11-2 and TRBJ2-5; D is unclear. Trimming cost V 0 bases and J 5 bases, with 7 bases left between them. In germline, CDR1 is SGHAT, CDR2 FQNNGV. This CDR3 has 13 amino acids. CDR3 bases: TGTGCCAGCAGCTTAGAAGTTACCGAGACCCAGTACTTC. This gives the protein CASSLEVTETQYF.

The V call is TRBV6-1, the J call TRBJ1-2; 7 bases match TRBD1. The CDR3 runs to 13 residues. The V gene end was trimmed by 6 bases and the J gene end by 4 bases; junction bases not matched to a gene: 5. CDR1 and CDR2 from the germline V gene are MNHNS and SASEGT. DNA of the CDR3: TGTGCCAGCAGGCCGACAGGGATCTATGGCTACACCTTC. This encodes CASRPTGIYGYTF.

There are many counts of this clonotype. V is TRBV9 and J is TRBJ2-7; no reliable D call. The CDR3 length is 13 residues. Germline V CDR1 and CDR2: SGDLS, YYNGEE. Trimming shortened V by 2 bases and J by 2 bases, and 8 bases separated the two germline ends. The CDR3 DNA follows: TGTGCCAGCAGCGTTGGCAGGACCTACGAGCAGTACGTC. This translates into CASSVGRTYEQYV.

In the case of this clonotype: One base away lies a much larger clone, so this may be a sequencing read error. V usage is TRBV2 and J usage is TRBJ2-2; no clear D. Per the germline V gene, CDR1 is SNHLY and CDR2 is FYNNEI. CDR3 length: 13 residues. Trimming pared 6 bases from V and 1 base from J, leaving 6 bases between. The CDR3 DNA sequence: TGTGCCAGCAGGGGCGAGAACACCGGGGAGCTGTTTTTT. Its translation: CASRGENTGELFF.